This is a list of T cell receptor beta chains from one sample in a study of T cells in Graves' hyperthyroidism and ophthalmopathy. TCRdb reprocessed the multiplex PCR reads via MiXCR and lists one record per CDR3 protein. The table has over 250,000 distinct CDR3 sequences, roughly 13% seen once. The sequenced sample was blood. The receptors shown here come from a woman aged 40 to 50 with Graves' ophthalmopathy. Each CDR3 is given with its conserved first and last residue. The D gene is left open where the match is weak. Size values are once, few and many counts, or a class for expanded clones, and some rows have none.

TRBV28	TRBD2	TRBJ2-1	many	CASSSDHSGSIYNEQFF	TGTGCCAGCAGTTCGGACCATAGCGGGAGTATCTACAATGAGCAGTTCTTC
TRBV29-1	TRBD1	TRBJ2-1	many	CSARDSRSNEQFF	TGCAGCGCCCGGGACAGCCGGAGTAATGAGCAGTTCTTC
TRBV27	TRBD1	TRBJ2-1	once	CASRQPNFRDRGRDSFGNEQFF	TGTGCCAGCAGGCAGCCCAACTTTCGGGACAGGGGGCGGGATAGCTTTGGCAATGAGCAGTTCTTC
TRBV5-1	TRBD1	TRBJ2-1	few	CASSPVGQGITEQFF	TGCGCCAGCAGCCCCGTGGGACAGGGTATCACTGAGCAGTTCTTC
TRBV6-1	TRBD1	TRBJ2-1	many	CASSTDRGSYNEQFF	TGTGCCAGCAGTACCGACAGGGGTTCCTACAATGAGCAGTTCTTC
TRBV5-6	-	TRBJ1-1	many	CASSLAGGADTEAFF	TGTGCCAGCAGCTTGGCCGGGGGGGCTGACACTGAAGCTTTCTTT
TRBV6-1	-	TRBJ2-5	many	CASRHRETQETQYF	TGTGCCAGCAGGCACAGGGAAACCCAAGAGACCCAGTACTTC
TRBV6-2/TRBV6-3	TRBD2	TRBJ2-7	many	CASSYKREGRSYEQYF	TGTGCCAGCAGCTACAAGCGGGAGGGCCGTTCCTACGAGCAGTACTTC
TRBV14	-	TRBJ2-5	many	CASSQFRTVQETQYF	TGTGCCAGCAGCCAATTTCGGACAGTTCAAGAGACCCAGTACTTC
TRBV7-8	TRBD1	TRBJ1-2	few	CASSLGQGEGGYTF	TGTGCCAGCAGCTTAGGACAGGGGGAAGGAGGCTACACCTTC
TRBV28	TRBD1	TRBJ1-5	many	CASITQGGNQPQHF	TGTGCCAGCATCACCCAGGGGGGAAATCAGCCCCAGCATTTT
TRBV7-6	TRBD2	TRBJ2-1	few	CASSLVTSGNLDEQFF	TGTGCCAGCAGCTTAGTCACTAGCGGAAATCTGGATGAGCAGTTCTTC
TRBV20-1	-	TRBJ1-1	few	CSARIGSEAFF	TGCAGTGCTAGAATAGGGAGTGAAGCTTTCTTT
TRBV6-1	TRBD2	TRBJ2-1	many	CASGGSGSFNEQFF	TGTGCCAGTGGGGGTAGCGGGAGTTTTAATGAGCAGTTCTTC
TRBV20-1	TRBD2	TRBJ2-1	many	CSASEPGTSGGAQFF	TGCAGTGCCTCAGAACCCGGGACTAGCGGGGGGGCGCAGTTCTTC
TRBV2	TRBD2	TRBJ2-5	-	CASADLAGGATETQYF	TGTGCCAGCGCTGACCTAGCGGGGGGTGCGACGGAGACCCAGTACTTC
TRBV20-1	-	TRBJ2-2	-	CSARDLVQLNTGELFF	TGCAGTGCTAGAGATCTCGTGCAGCTGAACACCGGGGAGCTGTTTTTT
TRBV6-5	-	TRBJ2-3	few	CASSYSRRGATDTQYF	TGTGCCAGCAGTTACTCGAGACGGGGGGCCACAGATACGCAGTATTTT
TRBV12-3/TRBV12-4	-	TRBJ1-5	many	CASSLGLGADSNQPQHF	TGTGCCAGCAGTTTAGGTCTCGGGGCAGATTCCAATCAGCCCCAGCATTTT
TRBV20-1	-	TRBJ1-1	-	CSARPPALNTEAFF	TGCAGTGCTAGACCCCCGGCGCTGAACACTGAAGCTTTCTTT
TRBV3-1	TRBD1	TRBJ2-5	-	CASSQLTGGRETQYF	TGTGCCAGCAGCCAACTGACAGGGGGAAGGGAGACCCAGTACTTC
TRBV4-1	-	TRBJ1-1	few	CASSQEERGFEGHNTEAFF	TGCGCCAGCAGCCAAGAGGAAAGAGGTTTTGAGGGTCATAACACTGAAGCTTTCTTT
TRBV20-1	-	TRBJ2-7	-	CSAQYGPEQYF	TGCAGTGCACAATACGGGCCCGAGCAGTACTTC
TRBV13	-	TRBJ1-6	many	CASSRNRADASPLHF	TGTGCCAGCAGCCGCAACAGGGCTGATGCTTCACCCCTCCACTTT
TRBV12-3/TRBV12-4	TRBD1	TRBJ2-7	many	CASLKGTGSHEQYF	TGTGCCAGCCTAAAAGGGACAGGGTCCCACGAGCAGTACTTC
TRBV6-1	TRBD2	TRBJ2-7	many	CASSGLAAYEQYF	TGTGCCAGCAGCGGACTAGCGGCCTACGAGCAGTACTTC
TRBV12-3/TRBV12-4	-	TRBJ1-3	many	CASSSAGAGNTIYF	TGTGCCAGCAGTTCGGCAGGGGCTGGAAACACCATATATTTT
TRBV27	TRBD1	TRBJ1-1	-	CASSPQGAMNTEAFF	TGTGCCAGCAGTCCCCAGGGGGCTATGAACACTGAAGCTTTCTTT
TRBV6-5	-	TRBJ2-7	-	CASSYFGGSYEQYF	TGTGCCAGCAGTTACTTCGGGGGTTCGTACGAGCAGTACTTC
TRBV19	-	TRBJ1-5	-	CASSIDLMRGPTRSQHF	TGTGCCAGTAGTATAGATCTAATGAGGGGCCCAACTAGGTCCCAGCATTTT
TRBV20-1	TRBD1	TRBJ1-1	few	CSARDLWTGKEAFF	TGCAGTGCTAGAGATCTTTGGACAGGGAAGGAAGCTTTCTTT
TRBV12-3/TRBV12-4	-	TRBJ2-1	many	CASSPSAEQFF	TGTGCCAGCAGTCCGAGTGCGGAGCAGTTCTTC
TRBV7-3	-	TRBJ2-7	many	CASSLRTGSRGTYEQYF	TGTGCCAGCAGCTTAAGAACTGGGTCCAGAGGGACCTACGAGCAGTACTTC
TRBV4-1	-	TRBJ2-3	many	CASSHLLGGGDTQYF	TGCGCCAGCAGCCACCTTCTAGGCGGTGGAGATACGCAGTATTTT
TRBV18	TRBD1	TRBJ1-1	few	CASSPRTGVEDTEAFF	TGTGCCAGCTCACCTAGGACAGGCGTCGAGGACACTGAAGCTTTCTTT
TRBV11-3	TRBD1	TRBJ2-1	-	CASSATGTGHPADNEQFF	TGTGCCAGCAGCGCAACCGGGACAGGGCACCCCGCGGACAATGAGCAGTTCTTC
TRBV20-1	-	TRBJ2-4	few	CSARPLPPGAGAKNIQYF	TGCAGTGCTAGACCTCTCCCCCCGGGGGCAGGAGCCAAAAACATTCAGTACTTC
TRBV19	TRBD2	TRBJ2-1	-	CASSRRLAGVPYNEQFF	TGTGCCAGTAGCCGTAGACTAGCGGGAGTCCCCTACAATGAGCAGTTCTTC
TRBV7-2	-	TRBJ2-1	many	CASSLAGPSYNEQFF	TGTGCCAGCAGCTTGGCGGGACCGTCCTACAATGAGCAGTTCTTC